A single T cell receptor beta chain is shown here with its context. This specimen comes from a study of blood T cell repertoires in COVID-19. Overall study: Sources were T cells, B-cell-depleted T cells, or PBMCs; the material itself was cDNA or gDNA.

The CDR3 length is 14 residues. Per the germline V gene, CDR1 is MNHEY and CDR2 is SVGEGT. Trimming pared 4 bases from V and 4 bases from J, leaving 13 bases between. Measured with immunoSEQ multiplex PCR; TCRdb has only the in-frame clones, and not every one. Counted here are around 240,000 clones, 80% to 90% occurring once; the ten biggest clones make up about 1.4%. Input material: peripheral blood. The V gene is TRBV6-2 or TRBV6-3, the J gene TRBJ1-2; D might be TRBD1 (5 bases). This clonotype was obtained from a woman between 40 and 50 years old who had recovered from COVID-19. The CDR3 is CASSSTGTFYGYTF. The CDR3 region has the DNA TGTGCCAGCAGTTCGACTGGGACTTTCTATGGCTACACCTTC.